The T cell receptor (beta chain) under discussion was sequenced for a study of cytomegalovirus exposure and HLA in healthy donors. Overall study context: Genotyping of 430 or so donors showed that over 65% belonged to the Caucasian-associated ancestry cluster.

The CDR3 spans 12 residues. Trimming pared 3 bases from V and 9 bases from J, leaving 9 bases between. The V gene's germline CDR1 is LNHDA and CDR2 SQIVND (reference sequence). The PCR used 60 Vbeta and 13 Jbeta primers. The assay was immunoSEQ multiplex PCR, and TCRdb's table has in-frame clones only and misses some. The table shows more than 45,000 clones, with about 72% occurring only once. The sequencing input was PBMCs. This TCR was sampled from a man aged 30-40 years in good health and CMV-seronegative. V and J are TRBV19 and TRBJ2-1; TRBD2 might be the D (5 bases). In DNA, the CDR3 is TGTGCCAGTAGTATCGGCGGGTTTGAGCAGTTCTTC. The encoded protein is CASSIGGFEQFF.